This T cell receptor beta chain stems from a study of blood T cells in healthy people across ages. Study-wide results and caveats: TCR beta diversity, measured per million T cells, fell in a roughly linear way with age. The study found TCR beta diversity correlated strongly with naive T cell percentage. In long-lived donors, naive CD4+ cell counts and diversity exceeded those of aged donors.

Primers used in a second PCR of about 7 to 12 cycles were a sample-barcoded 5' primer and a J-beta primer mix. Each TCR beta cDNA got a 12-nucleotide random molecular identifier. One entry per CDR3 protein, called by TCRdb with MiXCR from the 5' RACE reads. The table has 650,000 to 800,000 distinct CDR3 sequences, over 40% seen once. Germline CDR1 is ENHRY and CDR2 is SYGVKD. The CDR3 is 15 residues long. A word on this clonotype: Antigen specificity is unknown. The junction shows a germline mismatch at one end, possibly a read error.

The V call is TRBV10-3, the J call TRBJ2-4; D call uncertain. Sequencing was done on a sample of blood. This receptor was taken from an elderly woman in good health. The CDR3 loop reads CAVSESRGRGNIQYF. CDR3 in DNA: TGTGCCGTCAGTGAGTCTCGCGGTAGAGGAAACATTCAGTACTTC.